Listed below are T cell receptor beta chains from one sample, sequenced in a study of blood T cell repertoires in COVID-19. Libraries were prepared by immunoSEQ multiplex PCR; TCRdb keeps only in-frame clonotypes and omits some of them. This sample has hundreds of thousands of clones, with roughly 83% found just once. Material for sequencing was peripheral blood. These receptors were collected from a woman of 80 years or more with acute or convalescent COVID-19. CDR3s include the opening cysteine and the closing phenylalanine or tryptophan. A D gene is named only where the DNA matches it firmly. Size is stated for part of the rows, as once, few or many counts, or as a class when the clone is expanded.

j_call clone_size d_call v_call cdr3_nt cdr3_aa
TRBJ2-5 once - TRBV7-6 TGTGCCAGCAGCTTAGTCCTAGAAAGAGGGACCCAGTACTTC CASSLVLERGTQYF
TRBJ1-1 - TRBD1 TRBV9 TGTGCCAGCAGCGGACAGGGTCGTGGGGCTGAAGCTTTCTTT CASSGQGRGAEAFF
TRBJ2-2 - - TRBV29-1 TGCAGCGTTGGTCTTGAGCGTGGAGGCACCGGGGAGCTGTTTTTT CSVGLERGGTGELFF
TRBJ1-2 - - TRBV12-3/TRBV12-4 - CASSWGQGSSDTF
TRBJ1-4 - TRBD1 TRBV5-6 TGTGCCAGCAGCCCCAGGGACAGGGGGCGGTCATCGAATGAAAAACTGTTTTTT CASSPRDRGRSSNEKLFF
TRBJ2-1 - - TRBV7-3 TGTGCCAGCAGCCCCCAGGCGGGGATGCAGTTCTTC CASSPQAGMQFF
TRBJ1-5 once TRBD1 TRBV28 TGTGCCAGCAGAGCACAGGGGCGCCGGGGTATTCAGCCCCAGCATTTT CASRAQGRRGIQPQHF
TRBJ2-2 - TRBD1 TRBV6-5 TGTGCCAGCAGTTACGGACAGGGAGGTACCGGGGAGCTGTTTTTT CASSYGQGGTGELFF
TRBJ1-3 - TRBD1 TRBV6-5 TGTGCCAGCAGTCGACAGGGTACCTCTGGAAACACCATATATTTT CASSRQGTSGNTIYF
TRBJ2-3 - TRBD2 TRBV5-4 TGTGCCAGCAGCTCACCTAGCGGGGGCCCTAACACAGATACGCAGTATTTT CASSSPSGGPNTDTQYF
TRBJ1-5 - - TRBV27 TGTGCCAGCAGTTCACAGTATGGTCAAAGCAATCAGCCCCAGCATTTT CASSSQYGQSNQPQHF
TRBJ1-5 - TRBD1 TRBV5-1 TGCGCCAGCAGCTACGGGACAGGGGGCCCCAATCAGCCCCAGCATTTT CASSYGTGGPNQPQHF
TRBJ2-4 - TRBD1 TRBV18 TGTGCCAGCTCACGAATAGGACAGGGGGAAAACATTCAGTACTTC CASSRIGQGENIQYF
TRBJ1-6 - - TRBV27 TGTGCCAGCAGTTTAGGGGGGACCTATAATTCACCCCTCCACTTT CASSLGGTYNSPLHF
TRBJ2-7 few TRBD1 TRBV15 TGTGCCACCAGCGGCCCCTCGACAGGGCGGTTATACGAGCAGTACTTC CATSGPSTGRLYEQYF
TRBJ1-1 once - TRBV7-2 TGTGCCAGCAGCTTAAAACGGGGAGGTGAAGCTTTCTTT CASSLKRGGEAFF
TRBJ1-1 - - TRBV7-9 TGTGCCAGCAGCCCACAGGTTTCCACTGAAGCTTTCTTT CASSPQVSTEAFF
TRBJ1-6 - - TRBV9 TGTGCCAGCAGCGTTGGGACACCTAATTCACCCCTCCACTTT CASSVGTPNSPLHF
TRBJ1-3 - - TRBV4-1 TGCGCCAGCAGCCAAGATCCCCATTTGGGACTGATCTCTGGAAACACCATATATTTT CASSQDPHLGLISGNTIYF
TRBJ1-2 many TRBD1 TRBV5-4 TGTGCCAGCAGCTTGGAGCAGGGGGTCAATGGCTACACCTTC CASSLEQGVNGYTF
TRBJ2-1 - TRBD2 TRBV5-1 TGCGCCAGCAGCTTGACTAGCGGGGGTTACAATGAGCAGTTCTTC CASSLTSGGYNEQFF
TRBJ1-2 - - TRBV19 TGTGCCAGTAGTAGAAGCGACAGTAATATCTATGGCTACACCTTC CASSRSDSNIYGYTF
TRBJ1-6 - - TRBV28 TGTGCCAGCAGTATTGTTAGGATACCGGGGGGCGCTGGCTCCTATAATTCACCCCTCCACTTT CASSIVRIPGGAGSYNSPLHF
TRBJ2-1 - - TRBV10-3 TGTGCCATCAGTGTCCAGGCCTCCTACAATGAGCAGTTCTTC CAISVQASYNEQFF
TRBJ1-5 - - TRBV6-5 TGTGCCAGCCGGGGAGGGGAGGTGTCCCAGCATTTT CASRGGEVSQHF
TRBJ2-1 - - TRBV27 TGTGCCAGCAGTTTCCGTGACAGATACAATGAGCAGTTCTTC CASSFRDRYNEQFF
TRBJ1-2 - - TRBV28 TGTGCCAGCATCTCAACTGGGGGGTCGGAAATGAGCTACACCTTC CASISTGGSEMSYTF
TRBJ2-6 - TRBD1 TRBV28 TGTGCCAGCAGTTCTCCCGGACAGGGCTCCAGGGCCAACGTCCTGACTTTC CASSSPGQGSRANVLTF
TRBJ2-5 few TRBD1 TRBV7-2 TGTGCCAGCAGCTCGATCAGGGGGGAGACCCAGTACTTC CASSSIRGETQYF
TRBJ2-7 - - TRBV27 TGTGCCAGCAGTTTGCTCGGGACTCCTTCCTACGAGCAGTACTTC CASSLLGTPSYEQYF
TRBJ1-1 few - TRBV6-2/TRBV6-3 TGTGCCAGCAGTTACCCCCTGCTAACTGAAGCTTTCTTT CASSYPLLTEAFF
TRBJ1-1 - - TRBV5-1 TGCGCCAGCAGCTTGAGTAACAGGGATTCGACTGAAGCTTTCTTT CASSLSNRDSTEAFF
TRBJ2-2 - TRBD2 TRBV19 TGTGCCAGTAGGGGAAGGGAGGGAAGCACCGGGGAGCTGTTTTTT CASRGREGSTGELFF
TRBJ2-1 - - TRBV5-1 TGCGCCAGCAGTACACGTACAGGGCACAATGAGCAGTTCTTC CASSTRTGHNEQFF
TRBJ1-1 - TRBD1 TRBV2 TGTGCCAGCAGTTCCCAGAGGACAGGCGGTGGGGAAGCTTTCTTT CASSSQRTGGGEAFF
TRBJ2-1 - - TRBV25-1 TGTGCCAGCCTTAAAAACAATGAGCAGTTCTTC CASLKNNEQFF
TRBJ2-1 few - TRBV7-9 TGTGCCAGCAGTGACGACTTTGGTGAGCAGTTCTTC CASSDDFGEQFF
TRBJ2-1 - TRBD1 TRBV18 TGTGCCAGCTCACCCACCGGGACAGGTAGAGGGAATGAGCAGTTCTTC CASSPTGTGRGNEQFF
TRBJ2-7 - - TRBV5-1 TGCGCCAGCAGCGTCGAATTATACTCGCGGACCTACGAGCAGTACTTC CASSVELYSRTYEQYF
TRBJ1-2 - - TRBV11-2 TGTGCCAGCAGCGCTATGGACAGCTATGGCTACACCTTC CASSAMDSYGYTF
TRBJ1-1 - - TRBV29-1 TGCAGCGTTGAAGGCAGGATGAACACTGAAGCTTTCTTT CSVEGRMNTEAFF
TRBJ1-2 - - TRBV28 TGTGCCGGCTCTACAGCTAACTATGGCTACACCTTC CAGSTANYGYTF
TRBJ1-5 - TRBD1 TRBV7-2 TGTGCCAGCAGCACGGACAGGGGGAATCAGCCCCAGCATTTT CASSTDRGNQPQHF
TRBJ2-2 - TRBD1 TRBV27 TGTGCCAGCAGTTCGGGACAGGGGGCAGGGACCGGGGAGCTGTTTTTT CASSSGQGAGTGELFF
TRBJ2-7 - - TRBV29-1 TGCAGCGTTGAAGAGGGACACAGCTCCTACGAGCAGTACTTC CSVEEGHSSYEQYF
TRBJ2-7 - - TRBV3-1/TRBV3-2 TGTGCCAGCAGCCATAAGCGGCCAACCTACGAGCAGTACTTC CASSHKRPTYEQYF
TRBJ1-1 - - TRBV5-1 TGCGCCAGCAGCTTGGAGCTGGGGGGAAGCACTGAAGCTTTCTTT CASSLELGGSTEAFF
TRBJ2-5 - - TRBV7-3 TGTGCCAGCAGCAGTGGCATCCAAGAGACCCAGTACTTC CASSSGIQETQYF
TRBJ1-2 once TRBD1 TRBV5-6 TGTGCCAGCAGGCGACAGGGCGGGAACTATGGCTACACCTTC CASRRQGGNYGYTF
TRBJ2-2 - - TRBV4-1 TGCGCCAGCAGCTGGAGTCTCGTCGGGGAGCTGTTTTTT CASSWSLVGELFF
TRBJ1-3 - - TRBV5-1 TGCGCCAGCAGCTTGGGAACTACAGGGATCTCTGGAAACACCATATATTTT CASSLGTTGISGNTIYF
TRBJ2-1 - TRBD1 TRBV5-1 TGCGCCAGCAGCGTGGACAGGGCCCCCGGTGATGAGCAGTTCTTC CASSVDRAPGDEQFF
TRBJ1-5 once TRBD1 TRBV6-5 TGTGCCAGCCACCGACAGGGTACTAGCAATCAGCCCCAGCATTTT CASHRQGTSNQPQHF
TRBJ2-7 few - TRBV5-1 TGCGCCAGCAGCTTGGACAGCCCGACCTACGAGCAGTACTTC CASSLDSPTYEQYF
TRBJ1-2 - TRBD1 TRBV30 TGTGCCTGGAGCTATACCGGGACAGGGAATGGCTACACCTTC CAWSYTGTGNGYTF
TRBJ1-5 - - TRBV19 TGTGCCAGTAGTCCCTCGGGGGACCGAAATCAGCCCCAGCATTTT CASSPSGDRNQPQHF
TRBJ1-1 - - TRBV19 TGTGCCAGTAGTATGACCCCAGGGGACACTGAAGCTTTCTTT CASSMTPGDTEAFF
TRBJ2-7 few - TRBV7-9 TGTGCCAGCAGCCCGACCGGGGGGCCCTACGAGCAGTACTTC CASSPTGGPYEQYF
TRBJ2-2 - - TRBV10-1 TGCGCCAGCAGTGAGAGGGCAGGGAAGAACACCGGGGAGCTGTTTTTT CASSERAGKNTGELFF
TRBJ1-2 - - TRBV2 TGTGCCAGCGCACAGGGTGCCTATGGCTACACCTTC CASAQGAYGYTF